This T cell receptor (beta chain) was identified in a study of neoadjuvant anti-PD-1 for oral cavity cancer. Germline-derived CDR1 and CDR2 are SGHDT and YYEEEE. The CDR3 runs 17 residues. V dropped 0 bases and J dropped 3; count of bases not matched to a gene: 8. Six replicates per PBMC sample, mostly from around 500 ng of genomic DNA. Sequencing used immunoSEQ multiplex PCR; TCRdb keeps in-frame clones, though not all of them. This table has roughly 13,000 clones, over 65% appearing once. The sample here was PBMCs, taken before nivolumab (anti-PD-1) treatment. V is TRBV5-6 and J is TRBJ1-3; 8 positions match TRBD1. The TCR comes from a person between 40 and 79 years old with oral cavity squamous cell carcinoma. Here the CDR3 reads CASSLGRGRIGGNTIYF. The CDR3, as DNA: TGTGCCAGCAGCTTGGGCAGGGGGCGCATCGGTGGAAACACCATATATTTT.